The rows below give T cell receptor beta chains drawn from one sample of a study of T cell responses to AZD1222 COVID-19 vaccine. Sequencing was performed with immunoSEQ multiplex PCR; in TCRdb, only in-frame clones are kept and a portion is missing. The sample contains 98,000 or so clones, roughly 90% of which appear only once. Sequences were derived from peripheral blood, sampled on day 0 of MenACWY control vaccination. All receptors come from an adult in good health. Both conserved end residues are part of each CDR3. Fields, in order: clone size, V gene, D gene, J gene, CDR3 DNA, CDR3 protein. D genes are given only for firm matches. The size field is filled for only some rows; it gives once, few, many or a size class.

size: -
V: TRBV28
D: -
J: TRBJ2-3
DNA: TGTGCAACCTCACTGGGAACAGATACGCAGTATTTT
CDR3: CATSLGTDTQYF

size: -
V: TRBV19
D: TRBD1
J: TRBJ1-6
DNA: TGTGCCAGTAGTATAGAACCCCAGGGGGTGCGGAATTCACCCCTCCACTTT
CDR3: CASSIEPQGVRNSPLHF

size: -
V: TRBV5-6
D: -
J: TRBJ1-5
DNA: TGTGCCAGCAGCTTTGCCCCGGGCAGCAATCAGCCCCAGCATTTT
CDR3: CASSFAPGSNQPQHF

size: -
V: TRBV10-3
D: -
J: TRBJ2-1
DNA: TGTGCCATCAGTGAGTCGACGGGGGGCTTTTACAATGAGCAGTTCTTC
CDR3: CAISESTGGFYNEQFF

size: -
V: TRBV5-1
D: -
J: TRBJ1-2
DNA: TGCGCCAGCAGCCGACCGGACAGAACCCTGTCAGCCTATGGCTACACCTTC
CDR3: CASSRPDRTLSAYGYTF

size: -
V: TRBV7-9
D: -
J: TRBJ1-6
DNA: TGTGCCAGCAGCTTTCAGGACGGATCTTCACCCCTCCACTTT
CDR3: CASSFQDGSSPLHF

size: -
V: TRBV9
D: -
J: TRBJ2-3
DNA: TGTGCCAGTTCGTCAGGGGGCACAGATACGCAGTATTTT
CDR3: CASSSGGTDTQYF

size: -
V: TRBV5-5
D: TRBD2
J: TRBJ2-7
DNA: TGTGCCAGCAGCTGGGCCAGCGGGGGGTTCGCGTACGAGCAGTACTTC
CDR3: CASSWASGGFAYEQYF

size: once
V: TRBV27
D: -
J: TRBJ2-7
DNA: TGTGCCAGCCCCCGGCAGGGGCCCCTCCCCGAGCAGTACTTC
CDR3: CASPRQGPLPEQYF

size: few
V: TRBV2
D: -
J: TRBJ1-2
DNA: TGTGCCAGCACCCCCTTGGCGACTCCTAACTATGGCTACACCTTC
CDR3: CASTPLATPNYGYTF

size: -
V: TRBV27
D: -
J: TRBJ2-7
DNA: TGTGCCAGCAGGGCGGACGGTCACTCCTACGAGCAGTACTTC
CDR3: CASRADGHSYEQYF

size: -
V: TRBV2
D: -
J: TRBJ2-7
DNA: TGTGCCAGCAGGACGGCCGCAGGTACGGAGCAGTACTTC
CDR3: CASRTAAGTEQYF

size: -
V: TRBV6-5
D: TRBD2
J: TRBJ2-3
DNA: TGTGCCAGCAGTTACGGCCAAGCGGGGGTGGATACGCAGTATTTT
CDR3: CASSYGQAGVDTQYF

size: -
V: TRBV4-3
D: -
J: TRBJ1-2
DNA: TGCGCCAGCAGCCAAGACTCCGGGGGCTATGGCTACACCTTC
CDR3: CASSQDSGGYGYTF

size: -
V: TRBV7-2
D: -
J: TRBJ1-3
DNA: TGTGCCAGCAGCCCATCCAGCTCTGGAAACACCATATATTTT
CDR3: CASSPSSSGNTIYF

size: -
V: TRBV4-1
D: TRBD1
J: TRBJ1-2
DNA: TGCGCCAGCAGCCAAGGACAGGGGGCCTTGGGCGGCTACACCTTC
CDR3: CASSQGQGALGGYTF

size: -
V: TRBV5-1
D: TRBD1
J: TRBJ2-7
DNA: TGCGCCAGCAGGAGGACAGGGCAATACGAGCAGTACTTC
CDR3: CASRRTGQYEQYF

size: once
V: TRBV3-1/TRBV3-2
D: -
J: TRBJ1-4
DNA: TGTGCCAGCAGCCAAGGTGCCAGCTTTAATGAAAAACTGTTTTTT
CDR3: CASSQGASFNEKLFF

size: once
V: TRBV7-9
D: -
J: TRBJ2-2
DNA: TGTGCCAGCAGCACGATCGAGCAGGGGAACACCGGGGAGCTGTTTTTT
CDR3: CASSTIEQGNTGELFF

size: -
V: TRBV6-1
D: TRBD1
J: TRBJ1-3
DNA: TGTGCCAGCAGTGAAAGGGACAGGGGGCGCATAGGACTTGGTGGCCGAAACACCATATATTTT
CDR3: CASSERDRGRIGLGGRNTIYF

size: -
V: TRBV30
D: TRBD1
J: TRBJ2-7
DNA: TGTGCCTGGAGCCTCCCCGGGACAGCCTACGAGCAGTACTTC
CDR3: CAWSLPGTAYEQYF

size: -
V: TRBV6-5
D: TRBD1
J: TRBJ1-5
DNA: TGTGCCAGCAGTTCGGGACAGGGTAATCAGCCCCAGCATTTT
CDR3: CASSSGQGNQPQHF

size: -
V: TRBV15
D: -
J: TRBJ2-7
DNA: TGTGCCACCAGCAGAGGATCCGATGGGGTATCGTACTTC
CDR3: CATSRGSDGVSYF

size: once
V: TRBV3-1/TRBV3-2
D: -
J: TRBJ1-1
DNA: TGTGCCAGCAGCCAAGAGGACACTGAAGCTTTCTTT
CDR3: CASSQEDTEAFF

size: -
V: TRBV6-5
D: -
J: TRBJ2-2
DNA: TGTGCCAGTGAGCGACAGAACACCGGGGAGCTGTTTTTT
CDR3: CASERQNTGELFF

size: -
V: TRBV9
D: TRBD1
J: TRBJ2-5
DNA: TGTGCCAGCAGCGTAGGTGGGACAGGGGTAGAGACCCAGTACTTC
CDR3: CASSVGGTGVETQYF

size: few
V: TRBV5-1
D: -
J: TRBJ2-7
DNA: TGCGCCAGCAGCAGTGGACCCGGCCCTTCCGGCTACGAGCAGTACTTC
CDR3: CASSSGPGPSGYEQYF

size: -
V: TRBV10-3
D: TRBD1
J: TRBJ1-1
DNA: TGTGCCATCCAGGGGGGCCCGATGAACACTGAAGCTTTCTTT
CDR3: CAIQGGPMNTEAFF

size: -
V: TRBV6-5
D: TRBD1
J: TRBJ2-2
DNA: TGTGCCAGCAGTTCGGGACAGAGGATGAACACCGGGGAGCTGTTTTTT
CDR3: CASSSGQRMNTGELFF

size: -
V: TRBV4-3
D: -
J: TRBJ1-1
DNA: TGCGCCAGCAGCCAAGATCTTCTCCCGGGAGTGAGCGCTGAAGCTTTCTTT
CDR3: CASSQDLLPGVSAEAFF

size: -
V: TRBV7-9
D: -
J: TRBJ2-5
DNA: TGTGCCAGCAGCCCCTCACGGGTAGGGCAAGAGACCCAGTACTTC
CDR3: CASSPSRVGQETQYF

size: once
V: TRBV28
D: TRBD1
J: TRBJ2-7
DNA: TGTGCCAGCAGTTTCGGACAGGAGAGATCCTACGAGCAGTACTTC
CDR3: CASSFGQERSYEQYF

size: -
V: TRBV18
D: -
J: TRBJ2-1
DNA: TGTGCCAGCTCCCTTACCTACTTAAGAAACAATGAGCAGTTCTTC
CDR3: CASSLTYLRNNEQFF

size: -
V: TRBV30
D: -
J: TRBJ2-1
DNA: TGTGCCTGGGGGAGGTACAATGAGCAGTTCTTC
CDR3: CAWGRYNEQFF

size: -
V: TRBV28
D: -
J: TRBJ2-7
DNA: TGTGCCAGCAGTCTCCGATTTGACGAGCAGTACTTC
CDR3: CASSLRFDEQYF

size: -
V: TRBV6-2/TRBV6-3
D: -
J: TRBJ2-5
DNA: TGTGCCAGCAGTCCCCGTGCGGAGACCCAGTACTTC
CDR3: CASSPRAETQYF

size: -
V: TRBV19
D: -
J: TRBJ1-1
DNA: TGTGCCAGTAGCCCTCGGCCCATGAACACTGAAGCTTTCTTT
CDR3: CASSPRPMNTEAFF

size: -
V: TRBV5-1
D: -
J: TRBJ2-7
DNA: TGCGCCAGCAGCTTGGAACAGCGGTCTGTCTACGAGCAGTACTTC
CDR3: CASSLEQRSVYEQYF

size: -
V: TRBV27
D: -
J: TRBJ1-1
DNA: TGTGCCAGCAGTTTAGCATCGGTAACTGAAGCTTTCTTT
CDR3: CASSLASVTEAFF

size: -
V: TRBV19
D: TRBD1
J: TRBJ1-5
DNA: TGTGCCAGTAGTATTGACGAGACAGGGGGCGGGGGCAATCAGCCCCAGCATTTT
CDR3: CASSIDETGGGGNQPQHF

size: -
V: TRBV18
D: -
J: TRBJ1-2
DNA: TGTGCCAGCTCATCCTTGACCGGGGAGGGCTACACCTTC
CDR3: CASSSLTGEGYTF

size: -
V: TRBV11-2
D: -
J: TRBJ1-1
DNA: TGTGCCAGCAGTCCAGGGGCGTTAACTGAAGCTTTCTTT
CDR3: CASSPGALTEAFF

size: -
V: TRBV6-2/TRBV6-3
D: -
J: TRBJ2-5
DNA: TGTGCCAGCAGTTACAGGGTAGGCGAGACCCAGTACTTC
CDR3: CASSYRVGETQYF

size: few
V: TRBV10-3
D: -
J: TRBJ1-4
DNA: TGTGCCATCAGTGAGTCAGCGGGGCTAGGGGAAAAACTGTTTTTT
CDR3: CAISESAGLGEKLFF

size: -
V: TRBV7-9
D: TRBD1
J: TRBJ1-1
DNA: TGTGCCAGCAGCTCAACGACAGGGATGAACACTGAAGCTTTCTTT
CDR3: CASSSTTGMNTEAFF

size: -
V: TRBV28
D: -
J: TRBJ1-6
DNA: TGTGCCAGCAGCTTAGTAAATTCACCCCTCCACTTT
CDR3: CASSLVNSPLHF

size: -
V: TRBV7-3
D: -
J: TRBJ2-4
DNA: TGTGCCAGCAGCTTAAGTCCGGGACGAGAAAACATTCAGTACTTC
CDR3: CASSLSPGRENIQYF

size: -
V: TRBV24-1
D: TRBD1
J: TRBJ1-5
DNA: TGTGCCACCAGTGATTCAAACCGGGACAGGGGGGACCAGCCCCAGCATTTT
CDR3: CATSDSNRDRGDQPQHF

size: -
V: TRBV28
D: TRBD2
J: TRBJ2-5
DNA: TGTGCCAGCAGAGCGGGGACGCCCCAAGAGACCCAGTACTTC
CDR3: CASRAGTPQETQYF

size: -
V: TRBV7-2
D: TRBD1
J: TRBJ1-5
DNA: TGTGCCAGCAGAGCCACAGGGGATCAGCCCCAGCATTTT
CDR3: CASRATGDQPQHF

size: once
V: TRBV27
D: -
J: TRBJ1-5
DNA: TGTGCCAGCAGTTTACGGGCAGAAGACAGTTACAATCAGCCCCAGCATTTT
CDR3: CASSLRAEDSYNQPQHF

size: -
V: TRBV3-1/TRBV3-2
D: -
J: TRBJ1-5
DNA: TGTGCCAGCAGCGGGGACCCGGGCAATCAGCCCCAGCATTTT
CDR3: CASSGDPGNQPQHF

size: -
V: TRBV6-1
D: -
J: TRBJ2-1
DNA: TGTGCCAGCAGTGAAGGAGGCTCAGGTCGCTACAATGAGCAGTTCTTC
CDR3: CASSEGGSGRYNEQFF

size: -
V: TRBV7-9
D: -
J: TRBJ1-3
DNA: TGTGCCAGCAGCTTGAGTTGGGTCGGTTCTGGAAACACCATATATTTT
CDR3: CASSLSWVGSGNTIYF

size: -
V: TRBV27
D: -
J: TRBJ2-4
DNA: TGTGCCAGCAGTTTATTGCCCCCCTCCGGAAACATTCAGTACTTC
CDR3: CASSLLPPSGNIQYF